The 13 T cell receptor beta chains below were found in one sample sequenced in a study of blood T cell repertoires in COVID-19 (dated by TCRdb to 2020 to 2022). Receptor amplification or capture employed the immunoSEQ multiplex PCR assay. TCRdb carries this immuneACCESS record with in-frame sequences only. Its versions omit some clonotypes, under half of them owing to an unresolved V gene in the studies checked, with the rest unexplained. The sample has around 160,000 clones on record, over 75% of them singletons. The top ten constitute approximately 6% of the sample. Sequenced material: PBMCs or T cells enriched from blood (not recorded which). The receptors come from a man between 35 and 55 years old who had recovered from COVID-19.

Only one count was recorded for this clone. The CDR3 reads CASSPSPEGPLNQPQHF. The CDR3 DNA reads TGCGCCAGCAGCCCATCCCCGGAGGGCCCGCTCAATCAGCCCCAGCATTTT. The chain couples TRBV5-1 to TRBJ1-5, with unresolved D. Per the germline V gene, CDR1 is SGHRS and CDR2 is YFSETQ. This CDR3 comprises 17 residues. The germline V and J ends were trimmed by 4 bases and 3 bases, with 20 bases remaining between them.

The rearrangement links TRBV2 to TRBJ2-7; 8 bases agree with TRBD1. Trimming at V came to 7 bases and at J to 0 bases, leaving 5 bases not matched to a gene. From germline, CDR1 is SNHLY and CDR2 FYNNEI. The CDR3 loop spans 14 amino acids. CDR3 bases: TGTGCCAGCAATAGGGACAGGAACTCCTACGAGCAGTACGTC. This translates into CASNRDRNSYEQYV.

The V gene is TRBV5-1, the J gene TRBJ2-5; D remains unclear. Trimming stripped 4 bases from V and 7 bases from J, with 11 bases between. Looked up from germline, CDR1 is SGHRS and CDR2 is YFSETQ. This CDR3 has 12 residues. CDR3 sequence: CASSLEARTQYF. The CDR3 DNA is TGCGCCAGCAGCCTTGAAGCCCGGACCCAGTACTTC. Full variable domain (outside the CDR3, taken from reference TRBV5-1 and TRBJ2-5): KAGVTQTPRYLIKTRGQQVTLSCSPISGHRSVSWYQQTPGQGLQFLFEYFSETQRNKGNFPGRFSGRQFSNSRSEMNVSTLELGDSALYLCASSLEARTQYFGPGTRLLVL.

The genes are TRBV7-9 and TRBJ1-1; 8 bases line up with TRBD1. The length of the CDR3 is 19 residues. J was trimmed by 0 bases and V by 1 base; bases with no gene match: 13. CDR1 and CDR2 from the germline V gene are SEHNR and FQNEAQ (reference sequence). The CDR3 DNA sequence: TGTGCCAGCAGCTTAGTAACAGGGGGTGCCCTGCGCCTGAACACTGAAGCTTTCTTT. Protein: CASSLVTGGALRLNTEAFF.

The chain combines TRBV2 with TRBJ1-5; 11 bases match TRBD1. Germline CDR1 and CDR2: SNHLY and FYNNEI. The CDR3 loop spans 14 amino acids. Losses at the gene ends were 8 bases for V and 4 bases for J; bases not matched to a gene: 4. The CDR3 reads CASLDRGLNQPQHF. The CDR3 nucleotides read TGTGCCAGCCTGGACAGGGGGCTAAATCAGCCCCAGCATTTT.

This clone was observed a single time. The V gene is TRBV10-3, the J gene TRBJ1-6; tentatively, D is TRBD1 (5 bases). This CDR3 spans 13 amino acids. Between the trimmed V and J ends, which lost 6 bases and 5 bases, there was a span of 8 bases. CDR1 and CDR2 from the germline V gene are ENHRY and SYGVKD. The DNA for the CDR3 is TGTGCCATCAGGGGGCTACATAATTCACCCCTCCACTTT. This translates into CAIRGLHNSPLHF.

This sequence joins TRBV5-1 and TRBJ2-7; tentatively, D is TRBD2 (7 bases). V was clipped by 5 bases and J by 0 bases, with 18 bases between them. The CDR3 runs 16 residues. Germline lookup yields CDR1 SGHRS and CDR2 YFSETQ. The CDR3 loop reads CASSFAGRGTSYEQYF. CDR3 sequence (DNA): TGCGCCAGCAGTTTTGCGGGGAGGGGGACCTCCTACGAGCAGTACTTC.

The V gene is TRBV9, the J gene TRBJ1-6; 7 bases fit TRBD1. The germline gives CDR1 SGDLS, CDR2 YYNGEE. This CDR3 is built from 15 residues. Losses at the gene ends were 0 bases for V and 10 bases for J; bases not matched to a gene: 7. The CDR3 coding sequence is TGTGCCAGCAGCGTAGGGACAGGAGGAAGCTCACCCCTCCACTTT. Residues: CASSVGTGGSSPLHF.

This clone was counted once. The chain uses TRBV5-1 and TRBJ2-1; maybe TRBD1 (6 bases). CDR1 is SGHRS, CDR2 YFSETQ, per germline. This CDR3 has 14 residues. Trimming left V 0 bases short and J 5 bases short, with 9 bases between. As DNA, the CDR3 is TGCGCCAGCAGCTTGGGGACAGACCACAATGAGCAGTTCTTC. Translated: CASSLGTDHNEQFF.

The count of this clone is one. The chain carries TRBV6-5 and TRBJ2-5; TRBD2 aligns across 14 bases. The CDR3 consists of 15 residues. The germline V gene has CDR1 MNHEY and CDR2 SVGAGI. V was pared by 5 bases and J by 4 bases, with 3 bases of the junction left unmatched. This CDR3 reads CASSLTSGGGETQYF. CDR3 DNA: TGTGCCAGCAGTCTGACTAGCGGGGGGGGAGAGACCCAGTACTTC.

The chain carries TRBV5-1 and TRBJ2-3, with 11 nucleotides matching TRBD2. The germline gives CDR1 SGHRS, CDR2 YFSETQ. V shed 4 bases and J 1 base; nucleotides not matched to a gene: 5. This CDR3 spans 16 amino acids. The chain's CDR3 is CASSGTSGDRTDTQYF. The CDR3 DNA reads TGCGCCAGCAGCGGGACTAGCGGAGATCGCACAGATACGCAGTATTTT.

The rearrangement joins TRBV5-1 to TRBJ1-1; the match to TRBD1 covers 9 bases. The trim removed 0 bases at V and 5 bases at J, leaving 2 bases unmatched. CDR1 is SGHRS and CDR2 is YFSETQ in the germline V gene. The CDR3 runs 14 residues. DNA of the CDR3: TGCGCCAGCAGCTTGGGAGGGACAGGGACTGAAGCTTTCTTT. It codes for CASSLGGTGTEAFF.

This sequence joins TRBV3-1 (or the pseudogene TRBV3-2) and TRBJ1-6; TRBD1 aligns across 8 bases. The CDR3 runs to 16 residues. V shed 1 base and J 11 bases; nucleotides not matched to a gene: 10. Germline CDR1 and CDR2: LGHDT and YNNKEL (reference sequence). The CDR3 DNA reads as TGTGCCAGCAGCCAAGGTCGGGACAGGACCGTGGCACCCCTCCACTTT. Protein product: CASSQGRDRTVAPLHF.